The entry that follows covers one TCR beta chain sequence. Its matching antigen is unknown. The repertoire was sequenced with immunoSEQ multiplex PCR; TCRdb's copy has only in-frame clones and lacks some. The profile shows about 350,000 clones, roughly nine tenths of them singletons. This CDR3 contains 22 residues. V shed 2 bases, J shed 4 bases, and the junction held 22 bases outside the gene matches. Germline V lookup: CDR1 SNHLY, CDR2 FYNNEI. The sample is drawn from a study of cytomegalovirus exposure and HLA in healthy donors. Points from the study as a whole: The study recorded about 150 TCR beta chains that were cytomegalovirus-associated. Reports indicated that the classifier achieved high specificity and sensitivity in diagnosing cytomegalovirus status. Generally TCR sequences proved uncommon, though certain public TCRs appeared in numerous donors.

These donors were members of the approximately 120-subject validation cohort, a group separate from the roughly 670-subject first cohort. The receptor's source is a woman in her twenties or thirties in good health and CMV-seropositive. V is TRBV2 and J is TRBJ2-1; 11 bases fit TRBD1. Sequencing used PBMCs. The CDR3 nucleotides are TGTGCCAGCAGTGAACCCGAGGACCCGGGACAGGGGGACTACCTCCTTTACAATGAGCAGTTCTTC. Translating gives CASSEPEDPGQGDYLLYNEQFF.